Sequencing of this TCR beta chain was carried out in a study of blood T cell repertoires in COVID-19. The V end was cut by 6 bases, the J end by 0 bases, with 12 bases between. This CDR3 is 15 amino acids long. The V gene's germline CDR1 is MNHEY and CDR2 SVGAGI. Method: immunoSEQ multiplex PCR; TCRdb's copy keeps in-frame clones and lacks some. The data hold 40,000 to 45,000 clones, with approximately 90% observed a single time. This TCR derives from a human donor in a cohort sampled during active COVID-19. The chain carries TRBV6-5 and TRBJ1-3, with D possibly TRBD1 on 5 matching bases. The sample consisted of peripheral blood. The CDR3 protein is CASRRTLSSGNTIYF. CDR3 bases: TGTGCCAGCAGACGGACATTGAGCTCTGGAAACACCATATATTTT.